The clone carrying this TCR beta chain has ten or more counts. This record belongs to a study of identical twins. V dropped 5 bases and J dropped 6; count of bases not matched to a gene: 5. This CDR3 spans 13 amino acids. From the 5' RACE reads, TCRdb called clonotypes with MiXCR, one entry per CDR3 protein. The sample shows approximately 620,000 distinct CDR3 sequences, 8.6% of them seen only once. The sample also formed part of further work on yellow fever vaccine responses in identical twins.

The receptor was derived from a woman between 18 and 29 years old in good health. The sequencing input was PBMCs. The chain is built from TRBV12-3 or TRBV12-4 and TRBJ2-7; 9 bases are shared with TRBD1. CDR3 in DNA: TGTGCCAGCAGTAGGGGACAGGGCCGCGAGCAGTACTTC. It is translated as CASSRGQGREQYF.